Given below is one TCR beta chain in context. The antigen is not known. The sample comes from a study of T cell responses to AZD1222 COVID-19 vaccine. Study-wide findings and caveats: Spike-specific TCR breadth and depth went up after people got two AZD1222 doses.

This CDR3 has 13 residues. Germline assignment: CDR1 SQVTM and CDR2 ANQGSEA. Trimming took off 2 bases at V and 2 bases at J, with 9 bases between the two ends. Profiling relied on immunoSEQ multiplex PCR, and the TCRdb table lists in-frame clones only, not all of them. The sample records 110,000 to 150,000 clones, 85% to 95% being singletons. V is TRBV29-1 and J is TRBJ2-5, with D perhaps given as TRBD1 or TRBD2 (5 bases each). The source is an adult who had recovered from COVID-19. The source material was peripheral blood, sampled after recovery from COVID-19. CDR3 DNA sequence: TGCAGCGTTGAATGGGGCGGGCAAGAGACCCAGTACTTC. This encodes CSVEWGGQETQYF. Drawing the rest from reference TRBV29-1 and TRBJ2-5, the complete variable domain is SAVISQKPSRDICQRGTSLTIQCQVDSQVTMMFWYRQQPGQSLTLIATANQGSEATYESGFVIDKFPISRPNLTFSTLTVSNMSPEDSSIYLCSVEWGGQETQYFGPGTRLLVL.